The 9 T cell receptor beta chains listed next were all sequenced from one sample in a study of lymphopenia after photon versus proton radiotherapy. Only in-frame clones appear in the TCRdb table, and some are missing; sequencing was by immunoSEQ multiplex PCR. This sample has more than 30,000 clones, with 85% to 90% found just once. The material sequenced was peripheral blood, taken from a patient treated with proton-based radiotherapy. Source of these receptors: a woman aged 70-85 years with pancreatic cancer. Some clones in this sample may be carry-over from other donors' samples.

This chain uses TRBV5-3 with TRBJ2-1; D not certain. Being an ORF, TRBV5-3 has a function that is uncertain. Trimming cost V 4 bases and J 0 bases, with 11 bases left between them. This CDR3 comprises 15 residues. This chain's CDR3 is CARSIPGYSYNEQFF. The CDR3 nucleotides read TGTGCCAGAAGCATTCCAGGTTACTCCTACAATGAGCAGTTCTTC.

CDR3 in amino acids: CASSRGLAGGPTTGELFF. For the CDR3, the DNA is TGTGCCAGTAGTAGGGGACTAGCGGGAGGGCCCACAACCGGGGAGCTGTTTTTT. V and J are TRBV19 and TRBJ2-2; the match to TRBD2 covers 16 bases. The CDR3 spans 18 residues. Germline CDR1 and CDR2: LNHDA and SQIVND (reference sequence). Trimming removed 4 bases from V and 5 bases from J; junction bases left unmatched: 7.

The chain carries TRBV21-1 and TRBJ1-5; the table's D call, TRBD1, has no DNA check behind it. TRBV21-1 is flagged as a pseudogene. The length of the CDR3 is 14 residues. For the CDR3, the DNA is TGTGCCAGCAGCGATAGGACACGGCGGCTGCCCCAGCATTTT. Translating it yields CASSDRTRRLPQHF.

The chain employs TRBV19 and TRBJ1-1, with 8 bases fitting TRBD1. Germline V gene data show CDR1 as LNHDA and CDR2 as SQIVND (reference sequence). After removal of 8 bases from V and 8 bases from J, the junction contained 10 bases not matched to a gene. This CDR3 has 13 residues. The CDR3 spells CASLGQGTSEAFF. DNA of the CDR3: TGTGCCAGTCTCGGACAGGGAACTTCCGAAGCTTTCTTT.

The rearrangement uses TRBV7-6 and TRBJ2-7, with 11 bases lining up with TRBD2. The CDR3 runs 16 residues. After removal of 1 base from V and 3 bases from J, the junction contained 5 bases not matched to a gene. From germline, CDR1 is SGHVS and CDR2 FNYEAQ. This CDR3 is CASSLVGGTSGYEQYF. The CDR3, as DNA: TGTGCCAGCAGCTTAGTCGGCGGGACTAGCGGCTACGAGCAGTACTTC.

This clone has a single count. This chain uses TRBV5-1 with TRBJ2-7, with 8 bases identical to TRBD1. The CDR3 has 16 residues. CDR1 is SGHRS and CDR2 is YFSETQ in the germline V gene. V shed 5 bases and J 4 bases; nucleotides not matched to a gene: 14. CDR3 amino acids: CASRKEPRTGNYEQYF. The CDR3 nucleotides read TGCGCCAGCAGAAAAGAACCTAGGACAGGGAATTACGAGCAGTACTTC.

The V and J genes are TRBV29-1 and TRBJ2-1; D unclear. V was pared by 3 bases and J by 6 bases, with 12 bases between. CDR3 size: 13 residues. Germline V gene lookup returns CDR1 SQVTM and CDR2 ANQGSEA. CDR3 sequence: CSVDGTDGNEQFF. CDR3 bases: TGCAGCGTTGACGGCACGGACGGCAATGAGCAGTTCTTC.

This clone showed up just once. The V and J genes are TRBV19 and TRBJ1-5, with 10 bases identical to TRBD1. CDR3 length equals 15 residues. Unmatched junction bases numbered 6, after V lost 6 bases and J lost 4 bases. The germline CDR1 and CDR2 sequences are LNHDA and SQIVND (reference sequence). The CDR3 region is CASRSRQGANQPQHF. The CDR3 nucleotides read TGTGCCAGTAGGAGCAGACAGGGGGCGAATCAGCCCCAGCATTTT.

The rearrangement uses TRBV29-1 and TRBJ2-1; 12 bases are a match to TRBD2. Per the germline V gene, CDR1 is SQVTM and CDR2 is ANQGSEA. The length of the CDR3 is 16 residues. V gave up 4 bases and J gave up 7 bases; unmatched junction bases: 11. The CDR3: CSVASGRGKGRNEQFF. CDR3 DNA: TGCAGCGTTGCTAGCGGGAGGGGAAAAGGAAGGAATGAGCAGTTCTTC.